These 17 T cell receptor beta chains came from one sample sequenced in a study of blood T cell repertoires in COVID-19. Here immunoSEQ multiplex PCR was the method, and the copy in TCRdb shows in-frame clones only, minus some. The sample consists of 200,000 to 250,000 clones, 70% to 90% of them appearing once. Material for sequencing was peripheral blood. Source of these receptors: a young woman who had recovered from COVID-19.

This rearrangement joins TRBV12-5 to TRBJ2-3; weak D call: TRBD1 (5 bases). Trimming left V 4 bases short and J 0 bases short, with 23 bases between. The germline gives CDR1 LGHNT, CDR2 FRNRAP. The CDR3 is 19 amino acids. In DNA, the CDR3 is TGTGCTAGTGGTTCCCCCCCCGACAGCTTATACCCTAGCACAGATACGCAGTATTTT. It is translated as CASGSPPDSLYPSTDTQYF.

This clone has just one count. The gene calls are TRBV24-1 and TRBJ1-2; D call uncertain. Trimming stripped 0 bases from V and 1 base from J, with 5 bases between. This CDR3 has 14 residues. Germline V gene data show CDR1 as KGHDR and CDR2 as SFDVKD. CDR3 loop: CATSDLSGNYGYTF. CDR3 bases: TGTGCCACCAGTGATTTGTCGGGTAACTATGGCTACACCTTC.

The CDR3 is CASSINQVLEQFF. CDR3 nucleotide sequence: TGTGCCAGTAGTATTAATCAGGTACTCGAGCAGTTCTTC. This rearrangement joins TRBV19 to TRBJ2-1; D gene uncertain. Germline lookup yields CDR1 LNHDA and CDR2 SQIVND (reference sequence). V was pared by 3 bases and J by 10 bases, with 13 bases between. This CDR3 has 13 amino acids.

About this clone itself: This may arise from a read error, as a much more abundant clone is one base away. CDR3 nucleotide sequence: TGTGCCAGCAGTGGCGGGAACACCGGGGAGCTGTTTTTT. This gives the protein CASSGGNTGELFF. The chain uses TRBV25-1 and TRBJ2-2; no clear D. The V gene's germline CDR1 is MGHDK and CDR2 SYGVNS. Trimming removed 4 bases at V and 1 base at J, with 4 bases between. This CDR3 comprises 13 residues.

This chain connects TRBV27 to TRBJ1-2; 7 bases align to TRBD1. V lost 6 bases, J lost 4 bases, and 5 bases stayed unmatched. Germline CDR1 and CDR2: MNHEY and SMNVEV (reference sequence). The CDR3 loop spans 13 amino acids. The CDR3, as DNA: TGTGCCAGCAGCACGACAGGGTCCTATGGCTACACCTTC. It yields the protein CASSTTGSYGYTF.

The chain is built from TRBV19 and TRBJ1-4; D remains ambiguous. The V end was cut by 6 bases, the J end by 2 bases, with 22 bases between. The CDR3 extends over 18 amino acids. CDR1 is LNHDA, CDR2 SQIVND, per germline (reference sequence). The DNA for the CDR3 is TGTGCCAGTAGACCTGACACCTCACTTCAATCGACTAATGAAAAACTGTTTTTT. This codes for CASRPDTSLQSTNEKLFF.

The gene calls are TRBV6-5 and TRBJ1-1; 8 nucleotides agree with TRBD1. The CDR3 sequence is 13 residues long. Losses at the gene ends were 6 bases for V and 4 bases for J; bases not matched to a gene: 4. Germline-derived CDR1 and CDR2 are MNHEY and SVGAGI. Written as DNA, the CDR3 is TGTGCCAGCAGGCACAGGGGGAGCACTGAAGCTTTCTTT. Translation: CASRHRGSTEAFF.

This clone has more than one count but fewer than ten. The V call is TRBV4-3, the J call TRBJ1-4; the match to TRBD1 covers 8 bases. V dropped 1 base and J dropped 8; count of bases not matched to a gene: 6. The V gene's germline CDR1 is LGHNA and CDR2 YSLEER. The length of the CDR3 is 15 residues. CDR3 protein: CASSQGTGSGEKLFF. CDR3 nucleotide sequence: TGCGCCAGCAGCCAAGGGACAGGGTCGGGAGAAAAACTGTTTTTT.

The chain joins TRBV5-6 to TRBJ2-1; possible D gene TRBD1, 6 bases. This CDR3 has 16 amino acids. V dropped 0 bases and J dropped 4 bases, with 14 bases sitting between them. Germline assignment: CDR1 SGHDT and CDR2 YYEEEE. CDR3 in amino acids: CASSLEGEPLYNEQFF. The CDR3 region has the DNA TGTGCCAGCAGCTTGGAGGGGGAACCTCTATACAATGAGCAGTTCTTC.

V usage is TRBV5-4 and J usage is TRBJ2-7; 10 bases line up with TRBD2. The germline gives CDR1 SGHNT, CDR2 YYREEE (reference sequence). The J segment lost 3 bases and the V segment lost 7 bases, leaving 10 bases of the junction unmatched. This CDR3 spans 15 amino acids. CDR3 sequence: CASHETSGRVYEQYF. The CDR3 DNA reads TGTGCCAGCCACGAGACGAGCGGGAGGGTCTACGAGCAGTACTTC.

Written as DNA, the CDR3 is TGTGCCAGCAGTTCACCCGGGACAGGTATGAACACTGAAGCTTTCTTT. Its translation is CASSSPGTGMNTEAFF. V and J are TRBV25-1 and TRBJ1-1; 8 bases align to TRBD1. The CDR3 sequence is 16 residues long. Germline V gives CDR1 MGHDK, CDR2 SYGVNS. V was pared by 5 bases and J by 0 bases, with 8 bases of the junction left unmatched.

The chain is built from TRBV10-2 and TRBJ1-5, with D perhaps TRBD1 (5 bases). CDR3 length: 14 amino acids. Trimming stripped 2 bases from V and 3 bases from J, with 8 bases between. Germline V lookup: CDR1 WSHSY, CDR2 SAAADI. The CDR3 region has the DNA TGCGCCAGCAGTGAGGGAGGGGCCAATCAGCCCCAGCATTTT. Translating gives CASSEGGANQPQHF.

The chain recombines TRBV5-3 with TRBJ2-7; TRBD2 aligns across 10 bases. TRBV5-3 is an open reading frame, and its role is uncertain. The CDR3 covers 18 residues. With V trimmed by 4 bases and J by 4 bases, 17 bases remained unmatched. The DNA of the CDR3 is TGTGCCAGAAGCACTGGGGTAGGGCCAGCGGGAGGGACGTACGAGCAGTACTTC. Amino acids: CARSTGVGPAGGTYEQYF.

The rearrangement uses TRBV29-1 and TRBJ1-5; TRBD1 is a possible D gene (6 bases). Germline CDR1 is SQVTM and CDR2 is ANQGSEA. V lost 4 bases, J lost 6 bases, and 16 bases lay in between. This CDR3 has 14 residues. The chain's CDR3 is CSVGEDSRGQPQHF. The DNA for the CDR3 is TGCAGCGTTGGAGAGGACAGCCGGGGTCAGCCCCAGCATTTT.

The CDR3 protein is CASSQDYYNEQFF. CDR3 coding DNA: TGTGCCAGCAGCCAGGACTACTACAATGAGCAGTTCTTC. This chain connects TRBV5-4 to TRBJ2-1, with D perhaps matching TRBD2 (6 bases). V was cut by 4 bases and J by 3 bases, with 8 bases left in between. The CDR3 sequence is 13 residues long. CDR1 SGHNT and CDR2 YYREEE come from the germline V gene (reference sequence).

The V call is TRBV5-1, the J call TRBJ2-1; 12 bases fit TRBD2. J gave up 9 bases and V 4 bases, and 11 bases lay outside the gene matches. The germline V gene has CDR1 SGHRS and CDR2 YFSETQ. This CDR3 region has 16 residues. In DNA, the CDR3 is TGCGCCAGCAGCCCCCCCCCGACTAGCGGGAGAGGTGAGCAGTTCTTC. Amino acids: CASSPPPTSGRGEQFF.

The V gene is TRBV3-1 (or the pseudogene TRBV3-2), the J gene TRBJ2-1; 11 bases are shared with TRBD2. The trim removed 7 bases at V and 6 bases at J, leaving 2 bases unmatched. CDR1 and CDR2 from the germline V gene are LGHDT and YNNKEL (reference sequence). The CDR3 sequence is 13 residues long. The CDR3 reads CASMLAGGNEQFF. DNA for the CDR3: TGTGCCAGCATGCTAGCGGGAGGCAATGAGCAGTTCTTC.